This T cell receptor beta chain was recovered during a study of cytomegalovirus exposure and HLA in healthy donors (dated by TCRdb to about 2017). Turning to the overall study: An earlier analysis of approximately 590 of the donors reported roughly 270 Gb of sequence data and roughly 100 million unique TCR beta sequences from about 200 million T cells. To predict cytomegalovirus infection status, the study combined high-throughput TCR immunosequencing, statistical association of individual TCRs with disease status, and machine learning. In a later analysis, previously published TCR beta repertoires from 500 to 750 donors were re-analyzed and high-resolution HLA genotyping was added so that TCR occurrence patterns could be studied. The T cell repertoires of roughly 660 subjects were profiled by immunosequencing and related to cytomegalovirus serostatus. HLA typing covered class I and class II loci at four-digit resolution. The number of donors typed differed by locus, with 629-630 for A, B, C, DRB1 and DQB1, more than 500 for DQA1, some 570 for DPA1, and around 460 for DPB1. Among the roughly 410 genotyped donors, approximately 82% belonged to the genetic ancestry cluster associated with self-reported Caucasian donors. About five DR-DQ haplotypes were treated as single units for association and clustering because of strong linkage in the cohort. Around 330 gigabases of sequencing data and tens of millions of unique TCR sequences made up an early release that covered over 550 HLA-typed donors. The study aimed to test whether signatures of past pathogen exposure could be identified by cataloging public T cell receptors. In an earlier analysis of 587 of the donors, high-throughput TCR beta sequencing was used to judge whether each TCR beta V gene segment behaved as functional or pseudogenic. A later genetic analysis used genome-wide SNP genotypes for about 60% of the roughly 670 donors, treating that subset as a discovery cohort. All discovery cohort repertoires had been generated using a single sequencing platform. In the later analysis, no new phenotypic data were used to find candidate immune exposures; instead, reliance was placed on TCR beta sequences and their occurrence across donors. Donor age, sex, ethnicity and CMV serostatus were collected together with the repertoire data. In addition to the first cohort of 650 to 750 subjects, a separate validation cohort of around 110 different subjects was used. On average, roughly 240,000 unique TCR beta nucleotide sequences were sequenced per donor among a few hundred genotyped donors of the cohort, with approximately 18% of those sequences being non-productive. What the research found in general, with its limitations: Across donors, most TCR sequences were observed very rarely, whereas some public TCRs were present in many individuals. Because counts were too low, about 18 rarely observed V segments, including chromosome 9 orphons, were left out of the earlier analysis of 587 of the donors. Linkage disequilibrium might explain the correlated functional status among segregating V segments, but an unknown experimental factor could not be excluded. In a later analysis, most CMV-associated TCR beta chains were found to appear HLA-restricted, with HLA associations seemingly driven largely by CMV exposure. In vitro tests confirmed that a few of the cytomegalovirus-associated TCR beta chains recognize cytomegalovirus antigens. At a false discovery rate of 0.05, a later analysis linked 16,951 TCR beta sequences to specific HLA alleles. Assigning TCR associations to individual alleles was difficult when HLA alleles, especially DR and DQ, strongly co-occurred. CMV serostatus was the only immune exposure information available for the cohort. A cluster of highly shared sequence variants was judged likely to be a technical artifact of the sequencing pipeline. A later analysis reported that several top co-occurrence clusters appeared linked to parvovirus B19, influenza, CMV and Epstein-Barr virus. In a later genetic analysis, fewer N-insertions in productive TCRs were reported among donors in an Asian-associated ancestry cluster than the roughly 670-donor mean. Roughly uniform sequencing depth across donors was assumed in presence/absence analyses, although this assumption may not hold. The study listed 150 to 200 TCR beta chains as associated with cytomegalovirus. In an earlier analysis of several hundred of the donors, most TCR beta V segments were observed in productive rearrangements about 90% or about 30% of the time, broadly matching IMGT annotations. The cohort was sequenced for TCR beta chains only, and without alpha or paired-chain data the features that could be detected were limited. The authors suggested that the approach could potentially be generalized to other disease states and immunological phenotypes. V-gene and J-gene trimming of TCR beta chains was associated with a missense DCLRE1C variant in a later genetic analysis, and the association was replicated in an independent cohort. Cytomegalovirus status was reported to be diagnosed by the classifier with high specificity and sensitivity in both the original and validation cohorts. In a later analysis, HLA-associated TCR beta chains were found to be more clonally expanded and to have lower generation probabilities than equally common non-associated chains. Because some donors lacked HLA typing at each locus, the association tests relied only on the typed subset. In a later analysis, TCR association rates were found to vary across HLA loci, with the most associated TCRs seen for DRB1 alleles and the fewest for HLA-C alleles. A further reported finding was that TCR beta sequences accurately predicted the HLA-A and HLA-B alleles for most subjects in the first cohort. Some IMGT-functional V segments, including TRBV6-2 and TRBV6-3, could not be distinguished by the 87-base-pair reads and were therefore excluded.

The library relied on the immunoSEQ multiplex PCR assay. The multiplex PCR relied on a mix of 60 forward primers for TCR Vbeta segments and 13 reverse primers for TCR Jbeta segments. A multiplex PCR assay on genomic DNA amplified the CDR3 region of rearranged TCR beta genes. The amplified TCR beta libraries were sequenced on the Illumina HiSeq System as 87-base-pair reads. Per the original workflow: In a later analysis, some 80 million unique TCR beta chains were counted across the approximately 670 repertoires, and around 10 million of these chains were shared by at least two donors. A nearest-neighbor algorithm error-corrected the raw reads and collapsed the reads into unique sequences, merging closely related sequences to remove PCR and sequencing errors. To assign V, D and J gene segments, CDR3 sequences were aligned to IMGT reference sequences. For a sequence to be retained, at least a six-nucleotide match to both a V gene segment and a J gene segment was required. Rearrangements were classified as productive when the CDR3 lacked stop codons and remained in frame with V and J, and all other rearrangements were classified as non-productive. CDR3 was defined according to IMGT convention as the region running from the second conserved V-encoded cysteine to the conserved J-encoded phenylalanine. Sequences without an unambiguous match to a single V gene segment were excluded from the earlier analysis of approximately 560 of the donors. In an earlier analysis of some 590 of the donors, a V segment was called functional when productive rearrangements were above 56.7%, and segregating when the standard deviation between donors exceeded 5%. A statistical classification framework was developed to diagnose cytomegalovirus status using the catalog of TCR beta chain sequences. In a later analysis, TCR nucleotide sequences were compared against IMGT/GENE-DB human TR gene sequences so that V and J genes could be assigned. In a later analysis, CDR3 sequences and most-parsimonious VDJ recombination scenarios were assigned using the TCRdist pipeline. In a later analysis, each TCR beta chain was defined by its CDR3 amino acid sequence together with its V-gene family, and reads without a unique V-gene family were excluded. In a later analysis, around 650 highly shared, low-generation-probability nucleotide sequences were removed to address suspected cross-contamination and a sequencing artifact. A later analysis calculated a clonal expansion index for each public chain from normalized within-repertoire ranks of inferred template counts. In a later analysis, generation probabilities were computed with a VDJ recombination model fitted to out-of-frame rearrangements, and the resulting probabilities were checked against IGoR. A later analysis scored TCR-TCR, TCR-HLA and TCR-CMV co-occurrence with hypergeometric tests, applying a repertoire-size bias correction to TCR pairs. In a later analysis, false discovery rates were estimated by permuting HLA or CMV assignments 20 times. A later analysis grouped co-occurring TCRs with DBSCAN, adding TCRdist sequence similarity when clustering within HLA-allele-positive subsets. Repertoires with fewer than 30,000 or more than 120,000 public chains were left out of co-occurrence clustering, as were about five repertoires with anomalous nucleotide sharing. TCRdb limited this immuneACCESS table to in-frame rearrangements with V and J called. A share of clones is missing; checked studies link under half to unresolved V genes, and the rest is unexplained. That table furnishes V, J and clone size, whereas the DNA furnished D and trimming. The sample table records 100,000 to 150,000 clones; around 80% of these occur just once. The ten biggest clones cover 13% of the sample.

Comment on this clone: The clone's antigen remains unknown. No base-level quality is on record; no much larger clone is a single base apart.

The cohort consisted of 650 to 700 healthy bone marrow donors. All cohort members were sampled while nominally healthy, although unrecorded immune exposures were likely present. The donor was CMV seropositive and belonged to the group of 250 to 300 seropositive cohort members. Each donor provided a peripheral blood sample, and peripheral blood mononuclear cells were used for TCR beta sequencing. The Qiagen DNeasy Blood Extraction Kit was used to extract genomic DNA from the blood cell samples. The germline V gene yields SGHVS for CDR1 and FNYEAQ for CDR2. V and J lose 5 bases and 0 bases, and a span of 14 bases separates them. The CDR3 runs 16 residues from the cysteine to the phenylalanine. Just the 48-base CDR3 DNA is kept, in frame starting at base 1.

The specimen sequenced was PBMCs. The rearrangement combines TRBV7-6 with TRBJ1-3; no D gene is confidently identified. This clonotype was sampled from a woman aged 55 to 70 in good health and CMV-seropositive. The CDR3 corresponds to CASSPGWQSSGNTIYF. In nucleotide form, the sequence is TGTGCCAGCAGCCCCGGGTGGCAAAGCTCTGGAAACACCATATATTTT.